This T cell receptor (beta chain) was documented in a study of blood T cells in healthy people across ages. Alongside a J-beta primer mix, a sample-barcoded 5' primer served in a second PCR lasting 7 to 11 cycles. MiXCR, applied by TCRdb to the 5' RACE reads, yields one record per CDR3 protein. The data contain about 800,000 distinct CDR3 sequences, about 62% of them seen just once; the ten biggest clones take up around 22%. As for this clonotype: Its antigen is not identified.

Study conclusions and caveats: It was the long-lived donors that had more naive CD4+ cells and higher diversity than aged donors.

Samples each yielded at least 6 micrograms of total RNA. The CDR3 spans 15 residues. Trimming removed 5 bases from V and 7 bases from J; junction bases left unmatched: 9. Germline CDR1 and CDR2: SGHRS and YFSETQ. Sequencing used blood. The receptor was isolated from a young man in good health. The chain uses TRBV5-1 and TRBJ2-1, with 10 bases lining up with TRBD1. This CDR3 reads CASSLGQGSLNEQFF. The CDR3 DNA reads as TGCGCCAGCAGTCTGGGACAGGGGAGTTTGAATGAGCAGTTCTTC.